The present TCR beta chain was sequenced within a study of blood T cell repertoires in COVID-19. The CDR3 has 15 residues. With V trimmed by 0 bases and J by 8 bases, 6 bases remained unmatched. Germline V gene lookup returns CDR1 SGHTA and CDR2 FQGTGA. Here immunoSEQ multiplex PCR was the method, and the copy in TCRdb shows in-frame clones only, minus some. This table has a few hundred thousand clones, 88% appearing once. Sample: peripheral blood. V is TRBV7-3 and J is TRBJ2-1; TRBD2 agrees at 8 bases. This receptor was identified in a woman aged 45-65 years with active or convalescent COVID-19. The CDR3 spells CASSLTSGAWDEQFF. The DNA of the CDR3 is TGTGCCAGCAGCTTAACTAGCGGGGCTTGGGATGAGCAGTTCTTC.